The 10 T cell receptor beta chains given below trace back to one sample, sequenced in a study of T-cell memory formation after mild COVID-19. Each CDR3 protein gets one entry after TCRdb re-called the 5' RACE reads with MiXCR. The sample contains 250,000 to 400,000 distinct CDR3 sequences, about 13% of which appear only once. Sequenced material: PBMCs or a T cell subset sorted from them (not recorded which). The receptor set was obtained from a man aged 18-30 years who had mild COVID-19 (a few samples of this study predate the infection). Cell type and time point are not known.

This clonotype was counted only a few times. The genes are TRBV6-5 and TRBJ1-2; D perhaps matches TRBD1 (5 bases). V was clipped by 1 base and J by 5 bases, with 11 bases between them. Germline V gene data show CDR1 as MNHEY and CDR2 as SVGAGI. This CDR3 is 14 amino acids long. The CDR3 nucleotides read TGTGCCAGCAGTTACTTGTCAGGGAGGTATGGCTACACCTTC. Residues: CASSYLSGRYGYTF.

This clonotype came up many times. The V and J genes are TRBV28 and TRBJ2-7; D remains ambiguous. The CDR3 runs 12 residues. Trimming pared 4 bases from V and 2 bases from J, leaving 6 bases between. Germline CDR1 MDHEN, CDR2 SYDVKM. The CDR3 protein is CASSSTAYEQYV. The CDR3, as DNA: TGTGCCAGCAGTTCGACGGCCTACGAGCAGTACGTC.

The V gene is TRBV27, the J gene TRBJ1-4; D may be TRBD1 (6 bases). The germline gives CDR1 MNHEY, CDR2 SMNVEV (reference sequence). CDR3 size: 15 residues. V was cut by 4 bases and J by 7 bases, with 16 bases left in between. The CDR3 DNA reads TGTGCCAGCAGTTCGGAACAGGGAAGGGGTGAAAAACTGTTTTTT. Translation gives CASSSEQGRGEKLFF.

This clonotype was detected only a few times. The rearrangement uses TRBV7-6 and TRBJ2-1; 8 positions match TRBD1. The CDR3 consists of 13 residues. Germline V CDR1 and CDR2: SGHVS, FNYEAQ. The ends lost 5 bases at V and 9 bases at J; junction bases unmatched: 6. In DNA form, the CDR3 reads TGTGCCAGCAGCACCGGACAGGGTCTTGAGCAGTTCTTC. As protein: CASSTGQGLEQFF. Full variable domain (outside the CDR3, taken from reference TRBV7-6 and TRBJ2-1): GAGVSQSPRYKVTKRGQDVALRCDPISGHVSLYWYRQALGQGPEFLTYFNYEAQQDKSGLPNDRFSAERPEGSISTLTIQRTEQRDSAMYRCASSTGQGLEQFFGPGTRLTVL.

The chain links TRBV7-2 to TRBJ2-1, with 7 bases fitting TRBD2. Germline V gives CDR1 SGHTA, CDR2 FQGNSA. With V trimmed by 3 bases and J by 6 bases, 5 bases remained unmatched. CDR3 size: 14 residues. DNA of the CDR3: TGTGCCAGCAGCTTCGGACTAGAGACCAATGAGCAGTTCTTC. Amino acid sequence: CASSFGLETNEQFF.

CDR3 sequence: CASSQAASYGNTIYF. For the CDR3, the DNA is TGCGCCAGCAGCCAAGCAGCGAGTTATGGAAACACCATATATTTT. The chain links TRBV4-1 to TRBJ1-3; D unclear. The germline V gene has CDR1 MGHRA and CDR2 YSYEKL. V lost 1 base and J lost 3, with 10 bases in between. The CDR3 is 15 amino acids.

The chain uses TRBV9 and TRBJ2-1; 8 bases line up with TRBD2. The germline gives CDR1 SGDLS, CDR2 YYNGEE. CDR3 size: 16 residues. J was trimmed by 5 bases and V by 1 base; bases with no gene match: 8. CDR3: CASSVQAGAAHNEQFF. The DNA for the CDR3 is TGTGCCAGCAGCGTACAAGCGGGGGCCGCTCACAATGAGCAGTTCTTC.

This clonotype was recorded once. The genes are TRBV20-1 and TRBJ2-5, with no clear D. CDR3 size: 14 residues. Germline CDR1 is DFQATT and CDR2 is SNEGSKA (reference sequence). With 0 bases removed from V and 1 base from J, the gap between germline ends came to 9 bases. The CDR3 DNA is TGCAGTGCTAGAGATGTAAGATTCCAAGAGACCCAGTACTTC. It yields the protein CSARDVRFQETQYF.

In its sample, this clonotype was seen a few times. The CDR3 DNA is TGTGCCAGCAGCCCGGCAGGGACGGGCTACACCTTC. Residues: CASSPAGTGYTF. The rearrangement links TRBV5-5 to TRBJ1-2; the D gene is possibly TRBD1 (5 bases). V lost 4 bases to trimming and J lost 8 bases, with 12 bases between them. Germline V lookup: CDR1 SGHKS, CDR2 YYEKEE (reference sequence). The CDR3 runs 12 residues.

The rearrangement joins TRBV6-2 or TRBV6-3 to TRBJ2-4; D is possibly TRBD2 (6 bases). Germline CDR1 is MNHEY and CDR2 is SVGEGT. Trimming removed 10 bases at V and 3 bases at J, with 13 bases between. CDR3 length: 13 residues. CDR3 sequence reads: CATGLGGKNIQYF. The CDR3 DNA is TGTGCCACCGGTTTGGGGGGCAAAAACATTCAGTACTTC.